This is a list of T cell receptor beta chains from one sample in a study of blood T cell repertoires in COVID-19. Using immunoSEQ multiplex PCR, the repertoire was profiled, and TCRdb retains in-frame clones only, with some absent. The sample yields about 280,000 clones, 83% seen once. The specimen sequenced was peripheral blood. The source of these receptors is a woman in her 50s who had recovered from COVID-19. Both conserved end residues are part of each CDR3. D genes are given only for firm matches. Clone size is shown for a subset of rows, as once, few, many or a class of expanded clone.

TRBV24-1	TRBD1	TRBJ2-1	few	TGTGCCACCAGCTCTTGGGGGACAGCTTTCAATGAGCAGTTCTTC	CATSSWGTAFNEQFF
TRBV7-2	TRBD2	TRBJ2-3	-	TGTGCCAGCAGCTTCGGACTAGTGCTGGATACGCAGTATTTT	CASSFGLVLDTQYF
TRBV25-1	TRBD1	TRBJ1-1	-	TGTGCCAGCAATGAGCTAGGGGGCGGCATGAACACTGAAGCTTTCTTT	CASNELGGGMNTEAFF
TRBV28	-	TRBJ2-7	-	TGTGCCAGCAGTTCCCCGACAGCTGGGTCCTACGAGCAGTACTTC	CASSSPTAGSYEQYF
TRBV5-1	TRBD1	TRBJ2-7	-	TGCGCCAGCAGCTTGGGACAGGGTAAGGGCGAGCAGTACTTC	CASSLGQGKGEQYF
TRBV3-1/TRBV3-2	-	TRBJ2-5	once	TGTGCCAGCAGCGACCTACACCAGACACAAGAGACCCAGTACTTC	CASSDLHQTQETQYF
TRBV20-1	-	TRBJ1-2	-	TGCAGTGTTTACACTAACTATGGCTACACCTTC	CSVYTNYGYTF
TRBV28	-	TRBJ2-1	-	TGTGCCAGCAAACTTCCAGGCGTTTACAATGAGCAGTTCTTC	CASKLPGVYNEQFF
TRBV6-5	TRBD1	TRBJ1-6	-	TGTGCCAGCAGGGGCAGGGGGCCCCTCCACTTT	CASRGRGPLHF
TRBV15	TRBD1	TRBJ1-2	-	TGTGCCACCAGCAAGGACAGGGGAGTCTATGGCTACACCTTC	CATSKDRGVYGYTF
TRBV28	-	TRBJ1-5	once	TGTGCCAGCAGTTTACGTATACAGCCCCAGCATTTT	CASSLRIQPQHF
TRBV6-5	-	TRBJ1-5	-	TGTGCCAGCAGTTTCCGGGGAGGGTATCAGCCCCAGCATTTT	CASSFRGGYQPQHF
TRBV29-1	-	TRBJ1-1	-	TGCAGCGACGGGAACACTGAAGCTTTCTTT	CSDGNTEAFF
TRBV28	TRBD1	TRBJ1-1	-	TGTGCCAGCAGTTTAGGGACAGGATGGGGTGAAGCTTTCTTT	CASSLGTGWGEAFF